One sample yielded the 18 T cell receptor beta chains listed below, sequenced in a study of cytomegalovirus exposure and HLA in healthy donors. Clones were read by immunoSEQ multiplex PCR, and TCRdb kept only the in-frame ones, dropping some. The sample lists roughly 150,000 clones, around 92% occurring once. The specimen was PBMCs. Receptors originate from a man aged 18-30 years in good health and CMV-seropositive.

V gene TRBV6-5 combines with J gene TRBJ1-5, with D unresolved. Trimming cost V 3 bases and J 4 bases, with 7 bases left between them. Germline V CDR1 and CDR2: MNHEY, SVGAGI. The CDR3 contains 13 residues. The CDR3 DNA is TGTGCCAGCAGTTATAACATTAATCAGCCCCAGCATTTT. Its protein product is CASSYNINQPQHF.

CDR3 loop: CASTPWAQNLAFF. Written as DNA, the CDR3 is TGTGCCAGCACCCCCTGGGCCCAAAACCTGGCTTTCTTT. This sequence joins TRBV2 and TRBJ1-1, with no clear D. V dropped 7 bases and J dropped 11 bases, with 20 bases sitting between them. The length of the CDR3 is 13 residues. Germline loops: CDR1 SNHLY, CDR2 FYNNEI.

The chain couples TRBV5-1 to TRBJ2-1; the match to TRBD2 covers 15 bases. From germline, CDR1 is SGHRS and CDR2 YFSETQ. Trimming at V came to 5 bases and at J to 3 bases, leaving 24 bases not matched to a gene. The CDR3 covers 23 residues. CDR3 bases: TGCGCCAGCAGACAAATGGGACAGGGGATTGGGACTAGCGGGAGGACTAACTACAATGAGCAGTTCTTC. Protein sequence: CASRQMGQGIGTSGRTNYNEQFF.

The V call is TRBV7-2, the J call TRBJ2-3; no reliable D call. CDR1 and CDR2 (germline): SGHTA, FQGNSA. CDR3 length equals 12 residues. Trimming removed 5 bases at V and 7 bases at J, with 10 bases between. The CDR3 sequence is CASSRVIYTQYF. CDR3 sequence (DNA): TGTGCCAGCAGCCGGGTCATATATACGCAGTATTTT.

The chain combines TRBV29-1 with TRBJ2-3, with D possibly TRBD2 on 5 matching bases. V was pared by 3 bases and J by 2 bases, with 6 bases between. Germline V gene data show CDR1 as SQVTM and CDR2 as ANQGSEA. This CDR3 has 12 residues. CDR3 coding DNA: TGCAGCGTTGACGGGATCACAGATACGCAGTATTTT. Translated: CSVDGITDTQYF.

The chain joins TRBV18 to TRBJ2-2; the match to TRBD1 covers 11 bases. Germline CDR1 reads KGHSH; CDR2 reads LQKENI. Trimming took 3 bases from V and 7 from J; bases not matched to a gene: 10. The CDR3 consists of 17 residues. CDR3 DNA: TGTGCCAGCTCACCCTACGAGGACAGGGGGCTAATCGGGGAGCTGTTTTTT. It translates to CASSPYEDRGLIGELFF.

The V and J genes are TRBV28 and TRBJ1-2; TRBD1 is a possible D gene (6 bases). Looked up from germline, CDR1 is MDHEN and CDR2 is SYDVKM. The CDR3 totals 15 residues. V was pared by 5 bases and J by 6 bases, with 19 bases between. The CDR3: CASSEPTGLKHGYTF. DNA for the CDR3: TGTGCCAGCAGTGAACCGACAGGCTTAAAGCATGGCTACACCTTC.

The chain joins TRBV6-1 to TRBJ1-1, with D uncertain. The V gene lost 0 bases and the J gene lost 1 base, with 6 bases spanning the gap. CDR1 is MNHNS, CDR2 SASEGT, per germline. This CDR3 comprises 14 residues. The CDR3 coding sequence is TGTGCCAGCAGTGAAGCGGCCCCGAACACTGAAGCTTTCTTT. Protein: CASSEAAPNTEAFF.

The rearrangement links TRBV21-1 to TRBJ1-2; the table's D call, TRBD1, has no DNA check behind it. TRBV21-1 is recorded as a pseudogene. The CDR3 is 16 amino acids. Written as DNA, the CDR3 is TGTGCCAGCAGCAGACCATACCGGGACAGCTTCTATGGCTACACCTTC. This codes for CASSRPYRDSFYGYTF.

The V gene is TRBV7-8, the J gene TRBJ2-2, with D unresolved. The CDR3 has 15 residues. V dropped 5 bases and J dropped 1 base, with 11 bases sitting between them. The V gene's germline CDR1 is SGHVS and CDR2 FQNEAQ. This CDR3 is CASSNARVNTGELFF. The CDR3, as DNA: TGTGCCAGCAGCAACGCTCGGGTGAACACCGGGGAGCTGTTTTTT. Combining the CDR3 with reference TRBV7-8 and TRBJ2-2 gives the whole variable domain GAGVSQSPRYKVAKRGQDVALRCDPISGHVSLFWYQQALGQGPEFLTYFQNEAQLDKSGLPSDRFFAERPEGSVSTLKIQRTQQEDSAVYLCASSNARVNTGELFFGEGSRLTVL.

The sample holds many counts of this clone. Germline is not matched at one junction end, which may reflect a read error. The V and J genes are TRBV5-6 and TRBJ1-1, with 9 bases matching TRBD1. The CDR3 has 14 amino acids. Germline CDR1 and CDR2: SGHDT and YYEEEE. The CDR3 is CASTLGDRVPEAFF. The CDR3 DNA sequence: TGTGCCAGCACCTTGGGGGACAGGGTACCTGAAGCTTTCTTT. Variable domain in full (rest from reference TRBV5-6 and TRBJ1-1): DAGVTQSPTHLIKTRGQQVTLRCSPKSGHDTVSWYQQALGQGPQFIFQYYEEEERQRGNFPDRFSGHQFPNYSSELNVNALLLGDSALYLCASTLGDRVPEAFFGQGTRLTVV.

A single count supports this clone. The V gene is TRBV7-9, the J gene TRBJ2-1, with D perhaps TRBD1 (6 bases). The V end was cut by 5 bases, the J end by 5 bases, with 22 bases between. The CDR3 loop spans 17 amino acids. From germline, CDR1 is SEHNR and CDR2 FQNEAQ (reference sequence). CDR3 sequence (DNA): TGTGCCAGCAGCGATCCACTGACAGGACTGGGAGACAATGAGCAGTTCTTC. It yields the protein CASSDPLTGLGDNEQFF. The complete variable domain, with remaining parts taken from reference TRBV7-9 and TRBJ2-1, reads DTGVSQNPRHKITKRGQNVTFRCDPISEHNRLYWYRQTLGQGPEFLTYFQNEAQLEKSRLLSDRFSAERPKGSFSTLEIQRTEQGDSAMYLCASSDPLTGLGDNEQFFGPGTRLTVL.

This chain joins TRBV2 and TRBJ1-5; the D gene is possibly TRBD1 (5 bases). This CDR3 has 13 amino acids. Between the trimmed V and J ends, which lost 2 bases and 6 bases, there was a span of 8 bases. Germline V gene lookup returns CDR1 SNHLY and CDR2 FYNNEI. The CDR3 region is CASSESGAQPQHF. The CDR3 region has the DNA TGTGCCAGCAGTGAAAGTGGGGCTCAGCCCCAGCATTTT.

The genes are TRBV13 and TRBJ2-1, with 11 bases that match TRBD2. The germline V gene has CDR1 PRHDT and CDR2 FYEKMQ (reference sequence). The CDR3 extends over 15 amino acids. Trimming took 4 bases from V and 4 from J; bases not matched to a gene: 3. The CDR3 region has the DNA TGTGCCAGCAGCTCCGGGACTAGCGGTTACAATGAGCAGTTCTTC. Translating gives CASSSGTSGYNEQFF.

The chain employs TRBV28 and TRBJ2-5; 10 bases are a match to TRBD1. The CDR3 is 15 residues long. CDR1 and CDR2 from the germline V gene are MDHEN and SYDVKM. The V and J ends lost 3 bases and 5 bases, in that order; junction bases with no gene match: 6. In DNA form, the CDR3 reads TGTGCCAGCAGTTTTGGGGGACAGGGGATCGAGACCCAGTACTTC. Residues: CASSFGGQGIETQYF.

The V gene is TRBV5-6, the J gene TRBJ1-2; 8 bases align to TRBD1. From germline, CDR1 is SGHDT and CDR2 YYEEEE. CDR3 length equals 14 residues. Trimming cost V 0 bases and J 12 bases; bases outside gene matches: 10. In DNA, the CDR3 is TGTGCCAGCAGCTTGGGTCAGGGGGCGCGACTTAACACCTTC. As protein: CASSLGQGARLNTF. Supplemented by reference TRBV5-6 and TRBJ1-2, the full variable domain reads DAGVTQSPTHLIKTRGQQVTLRCSPKSGHDTVSWYQQALGQGPQFIFQYYEEEERQRGNFPDRFSGHQFPNYSSELNVNALLLGDSALYLCASSLGQGARLNTFGSGTRLTVV.

V gene TRBV7-3 combines with J gene TRBJ1-1; the D is unclear. V lost 3 bases and J lost 7, with 12 bases in between. The CDR3 runs 13 residues. The germline V gene has CDR1 SGHTA and CDR2 FQGTGA. The chain's CDR3 is CASSFRPGGEAFF. As DNA, the CDR3 is TGTGCCAGCAGCTTTAGGCCCGGCGGTGAAGCTTTCTTT.

J is TRBJ1-1 and V is TRBV9; D unclear. CDR3 length equals 13 residues. CDR1 is SGDLS, CDR2 YYNGEE, per germline. Trimming cost V 0 bases and J 3 bases, with 6 bases left between them. This CDR3 reads CASSVAQDTEAFF. Here the CDR3 DNA reads TGTGCCAGCAGCGTAGCTCAGGACACTGAAGCTTTCTTT.